This T cell receptor beta chain is drawn from a study of PD-1 blockade in classical Hodgkin lymphoma. Germline CDR1 MGHRA, CDR2 YSYEKL. The CDR3 consists of 16 residues. V was clipped by 1 base and J by 6 bases, with 16 bases between them. TCRdb keeps only in-frame clones here, not all; method: immunoSEQ multiplex PCR. This table has 25,000 to 35,000 clones, roughly 92% appearing once. The time point is: newly diagnosed, previously untreated cHL patient sample. Worth noting for this clone: What it recognizes is unknown.

Regarding the study as a whole: Reported findings placed baseline TCR diversity lower in newly diagnosed patients (compared with healthy donors).

The genes are TRBV4-1 and TRBJ2-1, with D unresolved. The sequencing input was peripheral blood mononuclear cells (PBMCs). The receptor comes from a human donor with classical Hodgkin lymphoma. CDR3 region: CASSQGGLRVSNEQFF. In nucleotides, the CDR3 is TGCGCCAGCAGCCAAGGCGGTCTGCGAGTCTCCAATGAGCAGTTCTTC.